One and the same sample provided the 26 T cell receptor beta chains below, sequenced in a study of vaccination and CD4 T cells after COVID-19. The Oncomine TCR Beta short-read assay was applied to DNA of cultured CD4+ T cells. TCRdb independently ran MiXCR on the PCR reads; one entry per CDR3 protein. The table includes approximately 18,000 distinct CDR3 sequences, roughly 50% detected once. Their antigen targets remain unknown. The treatment denotes: roughly 11-day PBMC culture with coronavirus spike peptide pools or control peptides (ViraFEST assay). The sample taken for sequencing was CD4+ T cells from blood, cultured in vitro. The receptors here all came from a human donor who had recovered from COVID-19.

In nucleotides, the CDR3 is TGTGCCAGCAGCTCCCGGGACAGAGCTTACAATGAGCAGTTCTTC. Its protein product is CASSSRDRAYNEQFF. This rearrangement joins TRBV21-1 to TRBJ2-1; the D call of TRBD1 is as the table states it, not checked on the DNA. TRBV21-1 is marked as a pseudogene. The CDR3 is made up of 15 amino acids.

V is TRBV6-1 and J is TRBJ2-7, with D possibly TRBD1 on 5 matching bases. Looked up from germline, CDR1 is MNHNS and CDR2 is SASEGT. The CDR3 loop spans 12 amino acids. V was clipped by 7 bases and J by 0 bases, with 7 bases between them. In DNA form, the CDR3 reads TGTGCCAGCACAGGGCGCTCCTACGAGCAGTACTTC. Its translation: CASTGRSYEQYF.

The chain recombines TRBV6-2 or TRBV6-3 with TRBJ1-2, with D possibly TRBD1 on 5 matching bases. The CDR3 covers 17 residues. V lost 2 bases and J 2 bases, leaving 18 bases between the germline ends. The germline CDR1 and CDR2 sequences are MNHEY and SVGEGT. The CDR3: CASSYPPGLPTNYGYTF. DNA of the CDR3: TGTGCCAGCAGTTACCCCCCGGGACTGCCGACGAACTATGGCTACACCTTC.

This clonotype was picked up one time. This chain connects TRBV20-1 to TRBJ2-1, with TRBD2 matching over 14 bases. J gave up 3 bases and V 2 bases, and 3 bases lay outside the gene matches. The CDR3 extends over 16 amino acids. Germline V CDR1 and CDR2: DFQATT, SNEGSKA (reference sequence). The CDR3 loop is CSARRLAGGGYNEQFF. CDR3 nucleotides: TGCAGTGCTAGACGACTAGCGGGGGGGGGCTACAATGAGCAGTTCTTC.

The chain recombines TRBV24-1 with TRBJ2-7; possible D gene TRBD2, 5 bases. The V and J ends lost 5 bases and 0 bases respectively, with 10 bases between them. Germline lookup yields CDR1 KGHDR and CDR2 SFDVKD. The CDR3 spans 14 residues. Here the CDR3 DNA reads TGTGCCACCAGTGCGTCCGGGATCTCCTACGAGCAGTACTTC. This gives the protein CATSASGISYEQYF.

V is TRBV7-9 and J is TRBJ1-2; TRBD1 is a possible D gene (5 bases). The CDR3 covers 13 residues. Germline assignment: CDR1 SEHNR and CDR2 FQNEAQ (reference sequence). V was clipped by 5 bases and J by 6 bases, with 13 bases between them. CDR3 DNA sequence: TGTGCCAGCAGCCCGACAGTTATGAATGGCTACACCTTC. Translation gives CASSPTVMNGYTF. Complete variable domain (other parts from reference TRBV7-9 and TRBJ1-2): DTGVSQNPRHKITKRGQNVTFRCDPISEHNRLYWYRQTLGQGPEFLTYFQNEAQLEKSRLLSDRFSAERPKGSFSTLEIQRTEQGDSAMYLCASSPTVMNGYTFGSGTRLTVV.

V is TRBV6-2 or TRBV6-3 and J is TRBJ2-7; possible D gene TRBD1, 6 bases. The CDR3 consists of 15 residues. With 6 bases removed from V and 3 bases from J, the gap between germline ends came to 18 bases. Per germline, CDR1 MNHEY and CDR2 SVGEGT. In DNA, the CDR3 is TGTGCCAGCAGCCGTCCCGGGACACTGAACTACGAGCAGTACTTC. Translation: CASSRPGTLNYEQYF.

This sequence joins TRBV6-1 and TRBJ2-1; unclear D gene. Germline V CDR1 and CDR2: MNHNS, SASEGT. There are 17 residues in the CDR3. V was cut by 4 bases and J by 9 bases, with 25 bases left in between. This CDR3 is CASSGPSGQVAQGEQFF. The DNA of the CDR3 is TGTGCCAGCAGTGGACCGAGTGGGCAGGTTGCCCAAGGTGAGCAGTTCTTC.

Only a few counts were recorded for this clonotype. The V gene is TRBV10-2, the J gene TRBJ1-2; weak D call: TRBD1 (5 bases). Germline V gives CDR1 WSHSY, CDR2 SAAADI. V was pared by 3 bases and J by 3 bases, with 14 bases between. The CDR3 sequence is 15 residues long. The CDR3 is CASSDGPGLDYGYTF. The CDR3 nucleotides read TGCGCCAGCAGTGACGGGCCAGGGCTTGACTATGGCTACACCTTC.

The chain uses TRBV6-1 and TRBJ1-2; 10 bases map to TRBD1. J was trimmed by 8 bases and V by 4 bases; bases with no gene match: 7. This CDR3 contains 14 residues. Germline loops: CDR1 MNHNS, CDR2 SASEGT. The CDR3 spells CASSGGTGAEGYTF. Written as DNA, the CDR3 is TGTGCCAGCAGTGGGGGGACAGGGGCGGAGGGCTACACCTTC.

V gene TRBV29-1 combines with J gene TRBJ2-7; 9 bases map to TRBD2. This CDR3 has 13 residues. Germline CDR1 is SQVTM and CDR2 is ANQGSEA. The CDR3 region is CTTQRLAAYEQYF. As DNA, the CDR3 is TGCACCACCCAGAGACTAGCGGCCTACGAGCAGTACTTC.

The J gene is TRBJ2-5, the V gene TRBV19; 12 bases align to TRBD2. This CDR3 spans 18 amino acids. The germline CDR1 and CDR2 sequences are LNHDA and SQIVND (reference sequence). Germline trimming cut 3 bases from V and 4 bases from J; bases unmatched to any gene: 12. The CDR3 protein is CASSIPSGRACLGETQYF. DNA of the CDR3: TGTGCCAGTAGTATCCCTAGCGGGAGGGCCTGCTTAGGAGAGACCCAGTACTTC.

V is TRBV18 and J is TRBJ2-3; TRBD2 agrees at 9 bases. CDR1 is KGHSH and CDR2 is LQKENI in the germline V gene. The CDR3 extends over 16 amino acids. J gave up 3 bases and V 3 bases, and 7 bases lay outside the gene matches. DNA of the CDR3: TGTGCCAGCTCACCCCCGGCTAGCGGGGATACAGATACGCAGTATTTT. Its protein product is CASSPPASGDTDTQYF. The full variable domain, with the rest looked up from reference TRBV18 and TRBJ2-3, is NAGVMQNPRHLVRRRGQEARLRCSPMKGHSHVYWYRQLPEEGLKFMVYLQKENIIDESGMPKERFSAEFPKEGPSILRIQQVVRGDSAAYFCASSPPASGDTDTQYFGPGTRLTVL.

CDR3 nucleotide sequence: TGCAGTGGGTCGAGGGGGGCGGATACGCAGTATTTT. Amino acid sequence: CSGSRGADTQYF. This chain connects TRBV20-1 to TRBJ2-3; either TRBD1 or TRBD2 may supply D (6 bases each). Trimming removed 7 bases at V and 6 bases at J, with 14 bases between. CDR1 is DFQATT, CDR2 SNEGSKA, per germline (reference sequence). The length of the CDR3 is 12 residues.

This chain links TRBV7-9 with TRBJ2-7; either TRBD1 or TRBD2 may fit D (5 bases each). Germline V gives CDR1 SEHNR, CDR2 FQNEAQ (reference sequence). This CDR3 is 14 amino acids long. V was shortened by 1 base and J by 3 bases, with 10 bases between the two germline ends. The CDR3 spells CASSLGGGLYEQYF. The CDR3, as DNA: TGTGCCAGCAGCTTAGGTGGGGGTCTCTACGAGCAGTACTTC.

This clonotype appeared a few times. This chain uses TRBV30 with TRBJ2-1, with D possibly matching TRBD2 (5 bases). CDR1 is GTSNPN and CDR2 is SVGIG in the germline V gene (reference sequence). The CDR3 totals 13 residues. Trimming removed 3 bases at V and 7 bases at J, with 13 bases between. CDR3 amino acids: CAWSPNRGNEQFF. The CDR3 nucleotides read TGTGCCTGGAGCCCAAACCGAGGGAATGAGCAGTTCTTC. The variable domain in full, with the rest retrieved from reference TRBV30 and TRBJ2-1, is SQTIHQWPATLVQPVGSPLSLECTVEGTSNPNLYWYRQAAGRGLQLLFYSVGIGQISSEVPQNLSASRPQDRQFILSSKKLLLSDSGFYLCAWSPNRGNEQFFGPGTRLTVL.

The J gene is TRBJ2-3, the V gene TRBV6-2 or TRBV6-3; 8 bases fit TRBD2. The ends lost 5 bases at V and 0 bases at J; junction bases unmatched: 7. CDR1 and CDR2 (germline): MNHEY, SVGEGT. The CDR3 runs 16 residues. This chain's CDR3 is CASSPYSGTSTDTQYF. CDR3 nucleotide sequence: TGTGCCAGCAGTCCCTATAGCGGGACTAGCACAGATACGCAGTATTTT.

The J gene is TRBJ1-1, the V gene TRBV7-9; possible D gene TRBD1, 6 bases. This CDR3 contains 15 residues. In germline, CDR1 is SEHNR, CDR2 FQNEAQ (reference sequence). Trimming removed 5 bases at V and 4 bases at J, with 17 bases between. Here the CDR3 reads CASSPSSRGGTEAFF. CDR3 sequence (DNA): TGTGCCAGCAGCCCTAGTTCCAGGGGAGGCACTGAAGCTTTCTTT.

The chain joins TRBV10-1 to TRBJ2-2; D tentatively fits TRBD1 or TRBD2 (6 bases each). Germline V gene data show CDR1 as WNHNN and CDR2 as SYGVQD (reference sequence). The CDR3 is 16 residues long. Between the trimmed V and J ends, which lost 0 bases and 3 bases, there was a span of 11 bases. CDR3: CASSESKGGDTGELFF. Written as DNA, the CDR3 is TGCGCCAGCAGTGAGTCAAAGGGGGGAGACACCGGGGAGCTGTTTTTT.

This sequence joins TRBV7-9 and TRBJ1-1; TRBD1 matches 7 bases. Germline trimming cut 3 bases from V and 4 bases from J; bases unmatched to any gene: 5. Per the germline V gene, CDR1 is SEHNR and CDR2 is FQNEAQ (reference sequence). The CDR3 is 14 amino acids. The DNA for the CDR3 is TGTGCCAGCAGCTTGGCAGGGGGGAGCACTGAAGCTTTCTTT. Translation: CASSLAGGSTEAFF.

Concerning this clonotype: One end of the junction fails to match germline, which may point to a read error. The CDR3 bases are TGTGCTAGCAGCTTAACGACTAGCTCCTACAATGAGCAGTTCTTC. It codes for CASSLTTSSYNEQFF. The chain joins TRBV7-7 to TRBJ2-1; D possibly corresponds to TRBD2 (6 bases). The CDR3 consists of 15 residues. CDR1 and CDR2 (germline): SSHAT, FNYEAQ (reference sequence).

The genes are TRBV10-2 and TRBJ2-7; the D is unclear. The CDR3 length is 14 residues. V was clipped by 2 bases and J by 4 bases, with 12 bases between them. Germline lookup yields CDR1 WSHSY and CDR2 SAAADI. The CDR3 sequence is CASSENPAVYEQYF. The CDR3 DNA reads as TGCGCCAGCAGTGAGAATCCAGCCGTTTACGAGCAGTACTTC.

This chain joins TRBV21-1 and TRBJ1-1; the table's D call, TRBD1, was not checked against the DNA. TRBV21-1 is classified as a pseudogene. The CDR3 totals 16 residues. In DNA, the CDR3 is TGTGCCAGCAGCAAAGAGTTTAAGGGGTGGAGCACTGAAGCTTTCTTT. It encodes CASSKEFKGWSTEAFF.

A few counts support this clonotype. V is TRBV11-2 and J is TRBJ1-5; a possible D gene is TRBD1 (5 bases). Germline assignment: CDR1 SGHAT and CDR2 FQNNGV. The CDR3 contains 13 residues. The V end was cut by 3 bases, the J end by 5 bases, with 8 bases between. The CDR3 bases are TGTGCCAGCAGCTTCCAGGGCGATCAGCCCCAGCATTTT. This translates into CASSFQGDQPQHF.

The chain has TRBV7-6 and TRBJ1-3; D might be TRBD1 (6 bases). CDR3 size: 15 residues. V lost 4 bases, J lost 1 base, and 11 bases lay in between. CDR1 is SGHVS and CDR2 is FNYEAQ in the germline V gene. This CDR3 is CASSYETGSGNTIYF. As DNA, the CDR3 is TGTGCCAGCAGCTATGAAACAGGGTCTGGAAACACCATATATTTT.

The V gene is TRBV12-3 or TRBV12-4, the J gene TRBJ1-2; D unresolved. V lost 4 bases, J lost 3 bases, and 12 bases lay in between. The CDR3 has 14 amino acids. The CDR3: CASSSSVGHYGYTF. CDR3 sequence (DNA): TGTGCCAGCAGTTCAAGTGTAGGGCACTATGGCTACACCTTC.